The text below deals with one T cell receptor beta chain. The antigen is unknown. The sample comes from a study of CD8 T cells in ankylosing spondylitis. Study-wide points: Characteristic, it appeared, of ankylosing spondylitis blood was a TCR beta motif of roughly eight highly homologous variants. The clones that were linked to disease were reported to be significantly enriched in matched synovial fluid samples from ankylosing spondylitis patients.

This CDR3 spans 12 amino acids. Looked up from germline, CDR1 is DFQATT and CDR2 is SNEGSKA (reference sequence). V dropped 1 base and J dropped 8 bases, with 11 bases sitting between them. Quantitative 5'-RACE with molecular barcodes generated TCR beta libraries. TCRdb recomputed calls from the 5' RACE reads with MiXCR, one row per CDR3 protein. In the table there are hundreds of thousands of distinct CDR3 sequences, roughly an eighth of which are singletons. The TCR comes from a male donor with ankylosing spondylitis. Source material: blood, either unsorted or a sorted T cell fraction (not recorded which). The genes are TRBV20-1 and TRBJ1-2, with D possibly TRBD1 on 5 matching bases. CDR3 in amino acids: CSARGSRDGYTF. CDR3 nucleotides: TGCAGTGCTAGAGGGTCACGGGACGGCTACACCTTC.